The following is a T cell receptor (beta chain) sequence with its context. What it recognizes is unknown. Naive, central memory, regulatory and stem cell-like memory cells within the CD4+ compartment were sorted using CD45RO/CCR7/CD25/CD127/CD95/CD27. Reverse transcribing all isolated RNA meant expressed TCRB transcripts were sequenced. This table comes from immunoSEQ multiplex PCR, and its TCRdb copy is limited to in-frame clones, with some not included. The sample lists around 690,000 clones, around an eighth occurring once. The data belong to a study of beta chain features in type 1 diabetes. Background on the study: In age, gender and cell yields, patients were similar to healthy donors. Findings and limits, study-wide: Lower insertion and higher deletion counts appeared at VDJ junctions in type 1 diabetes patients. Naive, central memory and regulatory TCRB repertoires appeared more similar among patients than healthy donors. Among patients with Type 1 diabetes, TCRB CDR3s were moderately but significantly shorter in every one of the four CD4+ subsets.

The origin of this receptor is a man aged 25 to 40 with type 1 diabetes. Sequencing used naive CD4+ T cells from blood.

The DNA for the CDR3 is TGTGCCAGCAGCCCACAGGATCGCTATGGCTACACCTTC. It specifies CASSPQDRYGYTF. The chain recombines TRBV7-2 with TRBJ1-2, with D maybe TRBD1 (5 bases). Germline CDR1 SGHTA, CDR2 FQGNSA. V was cut by 5 bases and J by 4 bases, with 11 bases left in between. The CDR3 consists of 13 residues.